Below are 15 T cell receptor beta chains sequenced from a single sample in a study of T cells after yellow fever vaccination. Using its own MiXCR run on the 5' RACE reads, TCRdb lists one record per CDR3 protein. The table lists about 320,000 distinct CDR3 sequences, around 11% of them singletons. Material: CD4+ T cells sorted from PBMCs, obtained 45 days after the yellow fever booster vaccination. Receptors originate from a man between 18 and 35 years old who received the YFV17D yellow fever vaccine.

The chain recombines TRBV2 with TRBJ2-1; D perhaps matches TRBD2 (6 bases). In germline, CDR1 is SNHLY, CDR2 FYNNEI. This CDR3 region has 14 residues. The V and J ends lost 1 base and 8 bases respectively, with 12 bases between them. CDR3 protein: CASSEVRLVHEQFF. Here the CDR3 DNA reads TGTGCCAGCAGTGAAGTACGACTAGTACATGAGCAGTTCTTC. The complete variable domain, with remaining parts taken from reference TRBV2 and TRBJ2-1, reads EPEVTQTPSHQVTQMGQEVILRCVPISNHLYFYWYRQILGQKVEFLVSFYNNEISEKSEIFDDQFSVERPDGSNFTLKIRSTKLEDSAMYFCASSEVRLVHEQFFGPGTRLTVL.

CDR3 region: CSAVKTEAFF. In DNA form, the CDR3 reads TGCAGTGCTGTAAAAACTGAAGCTTTCTTT. The V call is TRBV20-1, the J call TRBJ1-1, with D unresolved. V lost 5 bases to trimming and J lost 5 bases, with 6 bases between them. This CDR3 comprises 10 residues. CDR1 DFQATT and CDR2 SNEGSKA come from the germline V gene (reference sequence).

The chain links TRBV5-1 to TRBJ2-5, with TRBD2 identical over 10 bases. CDR1 is SGHRS and CDR2 is YFSETQ in the germline V gene. The CDR3 has 15 amino acids. J gave up 5 bases and V 3 bases, and 7 bases lay outside the gene matches. CDR3 nucleotides: TGCGCCAGCAGCTCGGGACTAGCGCCGTCGGAGACCCAGTACTTC. It is translated as CASSSGLAPSETQYF.

The chain is built from TRBV5-1 and TRBJ1-1; D might be TRBD1 (5 bases). CDR1 is SGHRS and CDR2 is YFSETQ in the germline V gene. V was cut by 4 bases and J by 5 bases, with 12 bases left in between. The CDR3 sequence is 13 residues long. The CDR3 bases are TGCGCCAGCAGCGGGGCAGGCGGAACTGAAGCTTTCTTT. Amino acid sequence: CASSGAGGTEAFF.

This chain links TRBV5-1 with TRBJ2-1; the match to TRBD1 covers 7 bases. The CDR3 length is 16 residues. The germline V gene has CDR1 SGHRS and CDR2 YFSETQ. V shed 0 bases, J shed 5 bases, and the junction held 8 bases outside the gene matches. The CDR3 protein is CASSLVPGQLNNEQFF. DNA for the CDR3: TGCGCCAGCAGCTTGGTTCCGGGACAGCTCAACAATGAGCAGTTCTTC.

Here the CDR3 reads CASSAPGQGYNEQFF. The CDR3 DNA sequence: TGCGCCAGCAGTGCCCCGGGACAGGGGTACAATGAGCAGTTCTTC. J is TRBJ2-1 and V is TRBV10-1, with TRBD1 matching 10 bases. The CDR3 totals 15 residues. V trimming: 4 bases; J trimming: 4 bases; junction bases outside the gene matches: 4. Germline loops: CDR1 WNHNN, CDR2 SYGVQD (reference sequence).

In its sample, this clonotype was seen a few times. This rearrangement joins TRBV7-2 to TRBJ1-1, with 9 nucleotides matching TRBD1. The CDR3 runs to 14 residues. V shed 3 bases and J 7 bases; nucleotides not matched to a gene: 6. The germline CDR1 and CDR2 sequences are SGHTA and FQGNSA. Written as DNA, the CDR3 is TGTGCCAGCAGCTTGGGACAGGGCTGGGATGAAGCTTTCTTT. The encoded protein is CASSLGQGWDEAFF.

At least ten counts were recorded for this clonotype. V and J are TRBV4-3 and TRBJ1-4, with D perhaps matching TRBD1 (5 bases). The V end lost 0 bases, the J end lost 0 bases, and 11 bases lay between the germline ends. This CDR3 is built from 17 residues. Germline V gene data show CDR1 as LGHNA and CDR2 as YSLEER. The CDR3 region is CASSQEGLGATNEKLFF. CDR3 in DNA: TGCGCCAGCAGCCAAGAGGGATTAGGGGCAACTAATGAAAAACTGTTTTTT.

Many counts were recorded for this clonotype. The chain uses TRBV9 and TRBJ2-1, with D perhaps matching TRBD2 (6 bases). The CDR3 covers 13 residues. CDR1 and CDR2 from the germline V gene are SGDLS and YYNGEE. V was cut by 3 bases and J by 9 bases, with 13 bases left in between. The CDR3 DNA sequence: TGTGCCAGCAGCGGTTCGTGGGGAGGTGAGCAGTTCTTC. Protein sequence: CASSGSWGGEQFF.

The rearrangement links TRBV7-2 to TRBJ1-4; D remains ambiguous. CDR3 length equals 13 residues. Germline V lookup: CDR1 SGHTA, CDR2 FQGNSA. V was shortened by 2 bases and J by 6 bases, with 7 bases between the two germline ends. The CDR3 DNA sequence: TGTGCCAGCAGCTTACGAGGGCATGAAAAACTGTTTTTT. The encoded protein is CASSLRGHEKLFF.

The chain's CDR3 is CASSYSLAITQHF. DNA for the CDR3: TGTGCCAGCAGTTACTCTTTGGCGATCACCCAGCATTTT. This chain connects TRBV6-2 or TRBV6-3 to TRBJ1-5; D uncertain. CDR1 is MNHEY, CDR2 SVGEGT, per germline. V lost 0 bases, J lost 11 bases, and 11 bases lay in between. The CDR3 covers 13 residues.

A few counts support this clonotype. CDR3 protein: CASSFIGNQPQHF. The CDR3 coding sequence is TGTGCCAGCAGCTTCATCGGGAATCAGCCCCAGCATTTT. The chain carries TRBV5-5 and TRBJ1-5; D gene ambiguous. Trimming pared 2 bases from V and 4 bases from J, leaving 7 bases between. CDR3 length equals 13 residues. Germline CDR1 is SGHKS and CDR2 is YYEKEE (reference sequence). Looking up the rest from reference TRBV5-5 and TRBJ1-5 gives the full variable domain: DAGVTQSPTHLIKTRGQQVTLRCSPISGHKSVSWYQQVLGQGPQFIFQYYEKEERGRGNFPDRFSARQFPNYSSELNVNALLLGDSALYLCASSFIGNQPQHFGDGTRLSIL.

The chain carries TRBV6-5 and TRBJ2-7; either TRBD1 or TRBD2 may fit D (6 bases each). V was trimmed by 2 bases and J by 3 bases, leaving 14 bases between them. Germline values: CDR1 MNHEY, CDR2 SVGAGI. CDR3 length equals 15 residues. The DNA for the CDR3 is TGTGCCAGCAGTTACGCCTCGGGGGCCAGCTACGAGCAGTACTTC. This gives the protein CASSYASGASYEQYF.

This clonotype appeared many times. The chain carries TRBV20-1 and TRBJ2-1; D ambiguous. The CDR3 is made up of 12 amino acids. Trimming pared 4 bases from V and 8 bases from J, leaving 12 bases between. Germline loops: CDR1 DFQATT, CDR2 SNEGSKA (reference sequence). The CDR3 spells CSAMIGPHEQFF. The CDR3 DNA follows: TGCAGTGCTATGATCGGCCCGCATGAGCAGTTCTTC.

This chain joins TRBV4-3 and TRBJ1-2; perhaps TRBD1 as D (5 bases). The germline gives CDR1 LGHNA, CDR2 YSLEER. Trimming took off 7 bases at V and 4 bases at J, with 13 bases between the two ends. The CDR3 sequence is 13 residues long. Written as DNA, the CDR3 is TGCGCCAGCAACCCCGACAGATCCTATGGCTACACCTTC. Translating gives CASNPDRSYGYTF.